This T cell receptor (beta chain) was obtained from a study of graft-versus-host responses after intestinal transplantation. Study summary: Isolated intestinal, liver-intestinal, or multivisceral transplants were what recipients had. Induction with anti-thymocyte globulin, then tacrolimus and steroids for about 3 years, was given to all recipients.

Study conclusions and caveats: GvH clones were found in recipient marrow; some appeared first in ileum or blood. Allograft graft-versus-host to host-versus-graft clonal ratios ran high in patients with graft-donor T cell macrochimerism.

TCRdb keeps only in-frame clones here, not all; method: immunoSEQ multiplex PCR. In the table there are roughly 90,000 clones, 88% of which are singletons. This CDR3 spans 16 amino acids. Germline V gene data show CDR1 as SGHTA and CDR2 as FQGNSA. The trim removed 1 base at V and 7 bases at J, leaving 10 bases unmatched. This clone appeared once. Its target is not known. Sequences were derived from unstimulated CD4+ T cells sorted from spleen or lymph node cells, sampled before transplant. This TCR was sampled from a human donor who was the organ donor for an intestinal transplant. The chain employs TRBV7-2 and TRBJ1-5, with 7 bases aligning to TRBD1. The CDR3 bases are TGTGCCAGCAGCTTAGGCTCCGACAGGGTGAGGCAGCCCCAGCATTTT. As protein: CASSLGSDRVRQPQHF.